The rows below give T cell receptor beta chains drawn from one sample of a study of low-dose radiotherapy and immunotherapy resistance in tumors. TCRdb re-analysed the reads in MiXCR, keeping a single row per CDR3 protein. The data contain around 79,000 distinct CDR3 sequences, 18% of them seen just once; the ten biggest clones take up over 4.5%. The sample consisted of PBMCs, taken before treatment. All receptors derive from a male donor with prostate cancer. The CDR3 runs from the conserved cysteine through the conserved F or W. The D gene is left open where the match is weak. Clone size, where shown, is once, few, many, or a class for clones that have expanded.

j_gene: TRBJ1-1
abundance: many
v_gene: TRBV20-1
d_gene: NA
CDR3nt: TGCGGAGTAGGATGGACAGACAACACTGAAGCTTTCTTT
CDR3aa: CGVGWTDNTEAFF

j_gene: TRBJ2-3
abundance: many
v_gene: TRBV5-4
d_gene: TRBD2
CDR3nt: TGTGCCAAACTAGCGGGGGGCCACACGGGCACAGATACGCAGTATTTT
CDR3aa: CAKLAGGHTGTDTQYF

j_gene: TRBJ2-2
abundance: many
v_gene: TRBV6-5
d_gene: NA
CDR3nt: TGTGCCAGCAGTTACTCGGGCACAGCTACCGCGAACACCGGGGAGCTGTTTTTT
CDR3aa: CASSYSGTATANTGELFF

j_gene: TRBJ2-7
abundance: many
v_gene: TRBV4-1
d_gene: NA
CDR3nt: TGCGCCAGCAGCCAAGGTGGGCCCGTTCCTGAGCAGTACTTC
CDR3aa: CASSQGGPVPEQYF

j_gene: TRBJ2-1
abundance: few
v_gene: TRBV30
d_gene: TRBD2
CDR3nt: TGTGCCTGGAGCGACATAGCGGGGGATGAGCAGTTCTTC
CDR3aa: CAWSDIAGDEQFF

j_gene: TRBJ1-1
abundance: many
v_gene: TRBV6-5
d_gene: NA
CDR3nt: TGTGCCAGCAGTTACGACAGAGCCATGAACACTGAAGCTTTCTTT
CDR3aa: CASSYDRAMNTEAFF

j_gene: TRBJ2-3
abundance: many
v_gene: TRBV9
d_gene: NA
CDR3nt: TGTGCCAGCAGCGCGCTCCCCGCAGATACGCAGTATTTT
CDR3aa: CASSALPADTQYF

j_gene: TRBJ2-1
abundance: many
v_gene: TRBV7-2
d_gene: TRBD1
CDR3nt: TGTGCCAGCAGCCCCCCGGGACAGGGTCTTGGTGAGCAGTTCTTC
CDR3aa: CASSPPGQGLGEQFF

j_gene: TRBJ2-2
abundance: NA
v_gene: TRBV7-6
d_gene: NA
CDR3nt: TGTGCCAGCAGCTTAGCGGGAACCGGGGAGCTGTTTTTT
CDR3aa: CASSLAGTGELFF

j_gene: TRBJ1-2
abundance: once
v_gene: TRBV7-2
d_gene: NA
CDR3nt: TGTGCCAGCAGCTTAGCCTCCGGGGGTGGGAGCTATGGCTACACCTTC
CDR3aa: CASSLASGGGSYGYTF

j_gene: TRBJ2-7
abundance: many
v_gene: TRBV11-2
d_gene: TRBD1
CDR3nt: TGTGCCAGCAGCCCCCGACAGGGGGCCTACGAGCAGTACTTC
CDR3aa: CASSPRQGAYEQYF

j_gene: TRBJ1-1
abundance: many
v_gene: TRBV6-2/TRBV6-3
d_gene: NA
CDR3nt: TGTGCCAGCAGTCGACCAGGGAGTCACACTGAAGCTTTCTTT
CDR3aa: CASSRPGSHTEAFF

j_gene: TRBJ2-3
abundance: many
v_gene: TRBV20-1
d_gene: TRBD1
CDR3nt: TGCAGTGCTAGAGAAATGGGGACAGGGAACACAGATACGCAGTATTTT
CDR3aa: CSAREMGTGNTDTQYF

j_gene: TRBJ2-5
abundance: many
v_gene: TRBV28
d_gene: NA
CDR3nt: TGTGCCAGCAGTCCCCGGTCTGAGACCCAGTACTTC
CDR3aa: CASSPRSETQYF

j_gene: TRBJ2-3
abundance: many
v_gene: TRBV18
d_gene: NA
CDR3nt: TGTGCCAGCTCATTGGTCACAGATACGCAGTATTTT
CDR3aa: CASSLVTDTQYF

j_gene: TRBJ1-2
abundance: many
v_gene: TRBV6-2/TRBV6-3
d_gene: NA
CDR3nt: TGTGCCAGCAGCCACGGGGGGGCGGTTAACTATGGCTACACCTTC
CDR3aa: CASSHGGAVNYGYTF

j_gene: TRBJ2-7
abundance: many
v_gene: TRBV28
d_gene: NA
CDR3nt: TGTGCCAGCACGGGCATGGGGCTAACCACTCGGAGCTACGAGCAGTACTTC
CDR3aa: CASTGMGLTTRSYEQYF

j_gene: TRBJ1-1
abundance: many
v_gene: TRBV7-6
d_gene: NA
CDR3nt: TGTGCCAGCAGCTTAAGTCCCTTGACAAACACTGAAGCTTTCTTT
CDR3aa: CASSLSPLTNTEAFF

j_gene: TRBJ2-1
abundance: many
v_gene: TRBV14
d_gene: NA
CDR3nt: TGTGCCAGCAGCCAAGTCGGGTTTTACAATGAGCAGTTCTTC
CDR3aa: CASSQVGFYNEQFF

j_gene: TRBJ2-7
abundance: many
v_gene: TRBV20-1
d_gene: TRBD2
CDR3nt: TGCAGTGCTAGACCCCCGGGGACTAGCGGGGGGTTACGCGAGCAGTACTTC
CDR3aa: CSARPPGTSGGLREQYF

j_gene: TRBJ2-1
abundance: NA
v_gene: TRBV5-1
d_gene: TRBD2
CDR3nt: TGCGCCAGCACCGCCGGACTAGCGGGTTACAATGAGCAGTTCTTC
CDR3aa: CASTAGLAGYNEQFF

j_gene: TRBJ2-5
abundance: many
v_gene: TRBV28
d_gene: TRBD1
CDR3nt: TGTGCCAGCAGTCATAGTCGACAGGGAATAGGGGAGACCCAGTACTTC
CDR3aa: CASSHSRQGIGETQYF

j_gene: TRBJ1-1
abundance: many
v_gene: TRBV5-5
d_gene: NA
CDR3nt: TGTGCCAGCAGCTTGGTAGCACCGAACACTGAAGCTTTCTTT
CDR3aa: CASSLVAPNTEAFF

j_gene: TRBJ2-1
abundance: many
v_gene: TRBV2
d_gene: NA
CDR3nt: TGTGCCAGCAGTGAAGCGCGAGGCATCACTGAGCAGTTCTTC
CDR3aa: CASSEARGITEQFF